Following are 9 T cell receptor beta chains from one sample sequenced in a study of blood T cell repertoires in COVID-19 (dated by TCRdb to 2018 to 2021). The library was produced with the immunoSEQ multiplex PCR assay. The source is immuneACCESS, and TCRdb retained only in-frame sequences with V and J called. Part of the clones is not carried over; for the studies checked, unresolved V genes explain less than half of this, and the remainder is unexplained. Across this sample there are 300,000 or so clones, with about 90% seen only once. Roughly 0.94% of the sample is in the top ten clones. Sequencing was carried out using PBMCs or T cells enriched from blood (not recorded which). Receptors originate from a woman in her thirties who had recovered from COVID-19.

The chain couples TRBV28 to TRBJ1-2; 9 nucleotides line up with TRBD1. Germline CDR1 MDHEN, CDR2 SYDVKM. V dropped 3 bases and J dropped 5; count of bases not matched to a gene: 4. The length of the CDR3 is 14 residues. The DNA for the CDR3 is TGTGCCAGCAGTTTGACAGGGGGGAATTATGGCTACACCTTC. As protein: CASSLTGGNYGYTF.

V is TRBV29-1 and J is TRBJ1-2; 12 nucleotides match TRBD1. CDR1 is SQVTM and CDR2 is ANQGSEA in the germline V gene. Unmatched junction bases numbered 8, after V lost 2 bases and J lost 7 bases. The CDR3 spans 15 residues. The CDR3: CSVEWGQGARGGYTF. CDR3 DNA sequence: TGCAGCGTTGAATGGGGACAGGGGGCAAGAGGTGGCTACACCTTC. Based on the CDR3 plus reference TRBV29-1 and TRBJ1-2, the full variable domain is SAVISQKPSRDICQRGTSLTIQCQVDSQVTMMFWYRQQPGQSLTLIATANQGSEATYESGFVIDKFPISRPNLTFSTLTVSNMSPEDSSIYLCSVEWGQGARGGYTFGSGTRLTVV.

The chain links TRBV19 to TRBJ2-7; 7 bases fit TRBD1. The CDR3 sequence is 13 residues long. After removal of 6 bases from V and 2 bases from J, the junction contained 4 bases not matched to a gene. CDR1 is LNHDA, CDR2 SQIVND, per germline (reference sequence). The CDR3 reads CASSRDRAYEQYF. CDR3 coding DNA: TGTGCCAGTAGCCGGGACAGAGCCTACGAGCAGTACTTC.

The chain links TRBV19 to TRBJ2-7, with 8 positions matching TRBD1. J gave up 5 bases and V 6 bases, and 9 bases lay outside the gene matches. Germline V gene lookup returns CDR1 LNHDA and CDR2 SQIVND (reference sequence). The CDR3 loop spans 14 amino acids. The CDR3 bases are TGTGCCAGTAGCAGGGGGCGAGTCCCCCACGAGCAGTACTTC. Translating it yields CASSRGRVPHEQYF.

The CDR3 loop is CASSGPGQPTDTQYF. CDR3 bases: TGTGCCAGCAGCGGACCGGGACAGCCCACAGATACGCAGTATTTT. This rearrangement joins TRBV5-8 to TRBJ2-3; 7 bases map to TRBD1. Germline V lookup: CDR1 SGHTS, CDR2 YDEGEE. Germline trimming cut 4 bases from V and 2 bases from J; bases unmatched to any gene: 7. CDR3 length: 15 amino acids.

This chain connects TRBV19 to TRBJ1-3; TRBD1 matches 9 bases. V was pared by 6 bases and J by 7 bases, with 16 bases of the junction left unmatched. Germline V gives CDR1 LNHDA, CDR2 SQIVND (reference sequence). The CDR3 has 17 residues. The CDR3 loop is CASSLRTGAALGNTIYF. DNA of the CDR3: TGTGCCAGTAGCCTCAGGACAGGGGCAGCCCTGGGGAACACCATATATTTT.

This clone has only one observation. This chain links TRBV5-1 with TRBJ2-7, with D uncertain. V was trimmed by 3 bases and J by 0 bases, leaving 13 bases between them. Germline lookup yields CDR1 SGHRS and CDR2 YFSETQ. CDR3 length: 15 residues. The CDR3 DNA sequence: TGCGCCAGCAGCTCGCGGATGCCCCCCTCCTACGAGCAGTACTTC. This gives the protein CASSSRMPPSYEQYF.

This rearrangement joins TRBV5-1 to TRBJ1-1, with 9 positions matching TRBD1. V was clipped by 4 bases and J by 5 bases; unmatched bases: 9. CDR1 and CDR2 from the germline V gene are SGHRS and YFSETQ. This CDR3 contains 15 residues. This CDR3 reads CASSAHRGQRTEAFF. The CDR3 bases are TGCGCCAGCAGCGCACACAGGGGGCAACGAACTGAAGCTTTCTTT.

The CDR3 loop is CASSLAGTFYGYTF. The CDR3 DNA reads as TGTGCCAGCAGCTTAGCCGGGACTTTCTATGGCTACACCTTC. The V gene is TRBV7-2, the J gene TRBJ1-2; tentatively, D is TRBD1 (5 bases). The CDR3 loop spans 14 amino acids. Germline CDR1 SGHTA, CDR2 FQGNSA. Between the trimmed V and J ends, which lost 0 bases and 4 bases, there was a span of 9 bases.